Shown below are 20 T cell receptor beta chains from a single sample sequenced in a study of blood T cell repertoires in COVID-19. Clones were read by immunoSEQ multiplex PCR, and TCRdb kept only the in-frame ones, dropping some. The sample includes 140,000 or so clones, 84% of them seen just once. Input material: peripheral blood. Source of these receptors: a man aged 30-40 years with COVID-19, enrolled during active disease.

This CDR3 is CATLAGEQFF. CDR3 nucleotides: TGTGCCACCCTAGCTGGTGAGCAGTTCTTC. This rearrangement joins TRBV12-3 or TRBV12-4 to TRBJ2-1; possible D gene TRBD2, 5 bases. The CDR3 contains 10 residues. The germline V and J ends were trimmed by 10 bases and 9 bases, with 10 bases remaining between them.

The chain recombines TRBV4-2 with TRBJ2-1, with 7 nucleotides matching TRBD2. The CDR3 runs 17 residues. J gave up 1 base and V 0 bases, and 6 bases lay outside the gene matches. CDR1 and CDR2 (germline): LGHNA, YNFKEQ. The CDR3 reads CASSQDVRGGSYNEQFF. For the CDR3, the DNA is TGTGCCAGCAGCCAAGACGTGCGGGGAGGGTCCTACAATGAGCAGTTCTTC.

J is TRBJ2-1 and V is TRBV6-5; 10 bases map to TRBD2. The V and J ends lost 4 bases and 5 bases, in that order; junction bases with no gene match: 5. Germline CDR1 and CDR2: MNHEY and SVGAGI. CDR3 length equals 15 residues. The CDR3 loop reads CASSLAGGTNNEQFF. In nucleotides, the CDR3 is TGTGCCAGCAGTTTAGCGGGAGGAACGAACAATGAGCAGTTCTTC.

This clone has just one count. The chain combines TRBV28 with TRBJ1-1; possible D gene TRBD1, 6 bases. Deletions cut 7 bases from V and 6 bases from J, with 18 bases between. The germline gives CDR1 MDHEN, CDR2 SYDVKM. This CDR3 is built from 14 residues. CDR3 sequence reads: CASNPPGDFSEAFF. The CDR3 DNA follows: TGTGCCAGCAATCCCCCAGGGGATTTTTCTGAAGCTTTCTTT.

This chain connects TRBV5-4 to TRBJ2-1, with 9 bases matching TRBD1. Trimming took 4 bases from V and 8 from J; bases not matched to a gene: 7. CDR3 length: 14 residues. Per germline, CDR1 SGHNT and CDR2 YYREEE (reference sequence). The CDR3 is CASSGRDRVDEQFF. CDR3 nucleotides: TGTGCCAGCAGCGGCCGGGACAGGGTCGATGAGCAGTTCTTC.

Comments on this clone: A junction end diverges from the germline sequence, so it may reflect a read error. The chain joins TRBV7-2 to TRBJ2-5; D is possibly TRBD2 (7 bases). This CDR3 has 14 residues. Germline lookup yields CDR1 SGHTA and CDR2 FQGNSA. This CDR3 reads CASSLGGGQETQYF. The CDR3 DNA is TGTGCCAGCAGTTTAGGGGGGGGCCAAGAGACCCAGTACTTC.

This clone was detected once. The chain is built from TRBV27 and TRBJ1-5; 9 bases map to TRBD1. Trimming took 6 bases from V and 6 from J; bases not matched to a gene: 6. Looked up from germline, CDR1 is MNHEY and CDR2 is SMNVEV (reference sequence). CDR3 length equals 14 residues. The CDR3 here is CASRRQGGSQPQHF. CDR3 nucleotide sequence: TGTGCCAGCAGGCGACAGGGGGGAAGTCAGCCCCAGCATTTT.

This clone appeared a few times. This chain connects TRBV6-5 to TRBJ2-1; D remains unclear. Germline V gene sequence: CDR1 MNHEY, CDR2 SVGAGI. Deletions cut 6 bases from V and 5 bases from J, with 5 bases between. The CDR3 consists of 11 residues. The CDR3 sequence is CASSRNNEQFF. Written as DNA, the CDR3 is TGTGCCAGCAGCCGTAACAATGAGCAGTTCTTC.

J is TRBJ2-2 and V is TRBV28, with TRBD2 matching 10 bases. The CDR3 is 13 residues long. Germline V gene sequence: CDR1 MDHEN, CDR2 SYDVKM. In nucleotides, the CDR3 is TGTGAATCCGGGACTAGCGTGACCGGGGAGCTGTTTTTT. It is translated as CESGTSVTGELFF. The full variable domain, completed using reference TRBV28 and TRBJ2-2, is DVKVTQSSRYLVKRTGEKVFLECVQDMDHENMFWYRQDPGLGLRLIYFSYDVKMKEKGDIPEGYSVSREKKERFSLILESASTNQTSMYLCESGTSVTGELFFGEGSRLTVL.

V usage is TRBV18 and J usage is TRBJ2-1; 7 bases are shared with TRBD1. The ends lost 6 bases at V and 1 base at J; junction bases unmatched: 9. This CDR3 comprises 16 residues. Germline CDR1 reads KGHSH; CDR2 reads LQKENI. The CDR3 DNA follows: TGTGCCAGCTCCTACAGACAGGGATGGTCCTACAATGAGCAGTTCTTC. It specifies CASSYRQGWSYNEQFF. Combining the CDR3 with reference TRBV18 and TRBJ2-1 gives the whole variable domain NAGVMQNPRHLVRRRGQEARLRCSPMKGHSHVYWYRQLPEEGLKFMVYLQKENIIDESGMPKERFSAEFPKEGPSILRIQQVVRGDSAAYFCASSYRQGWSYNEQFFGPGTRLTVL.

The chain couples TRBV12-5 to TRBJ2-5; D not certain. CDR3 length equals 12 residues. The germline V gene encodes CDR1 LGHNT and CDR2 FRNRAP. Deletions cut 6 bases from V and 8 bases from J, with 13 bases between. The CDR3 bases are TGTGCTAGTGGGATCGATCTTGGCACCCAGTACTTC. Translated, it gives CASGIDLGTQYF.

This clone was counted only a few times. The chain has TRBV5-1 and TRBJ1-1; D is perhaps TRBD1 (5 bases). V lost 1 base to trimming and J lost 5 bases, with 12 bases between them. Germline lookup yields CDR1 SGHRS and CDR2 YFSETQ. The CDR3 is 14 amino acids. The CDR3, as DNA: TGCGCCAGCAGCTTGAACCAGGGAACGACTGAAGCTTTCTTT. It codes for CASSLNQGTTEAFF. The full variable domain, in which reference TRBV5-1 and TRBJ1-1 provide the parts outside the CDR3, is KAGVTQTPRYLIKTRGQQVTLSCSPISGHRSVSWYQQTPGQGLQFLFEYFSETQRNKGNFPGRFSGRQFSNSRSEMNVSTLELGDSALYLCASSLNQGTTEAFFGQGTRLTVV.

This clone was detected ten times or more. V is TRBV5-5 and J is TRBJ2-7, with a weak D call TRBD2 (7 bases). The CDR3 consists of 14 residues. Germline V gene data show CDR1 as SGHKS and CDR2 as YYEKEE (reference sequence). Trimming took off 5 bases at V and 7 bases at J, with 19 bases between the two ends. CDR3 coding DNA: TGTGCCAGCAGACTGTTTGGGGGGGCAGAGGAGCAGTACTTC. Residues: CASRLFGGAEEQYF.

The chain links TRBV12-3 or TRBV12-4 to TRBJ1-1; D perhaps matches TRBD1 (5 bases). The CDR3 extends over 13 amino acids. Trimming cost V 5 bases and J 7 bases, with 14 bases left between them. CDR3 DNA: TGTGCCAGCAGTCCTATCGGGGGTGGTGAAGCTTTCTTT. Protein: CASSPIGGGEAFF.

The CDR3 reads CASSVDPSGSSYEQYF. CDR3 DNA: TGTGCCAGCAGCGTAGACCCCAGCGGAAGCTCCTACGAGCAGTACTTC. The chain links TRBV9 to TRBJ2-7; D perhaps matches TRBD2 (5 bases). The CDR3 runs to 16 residues. Germline V gives CDR1 SGDLS, CDR2 YYNGEE. Trimming cost V 0 bases and J 0 bases, with 13 bases left between them.

Only a few counts were recorded for this clone. The chain employs TRBV10-1 and TRBJ2-7; tentative D call: TRBD1 (6 bases). Trimming shortened V by 5 bases and J by 6 bases, and 14 bases separated the two germline ends. Germline V CDR1 and CDR2: WNHNN, SYGVQD (reference sequence). There are 13 residues in the CDR3. CDR3 coding DNA: TGCGCCAGCAGTCGGGACATTCCCGCCGAGCAGTACTTC. Encoded protein: CASSRDIPAEQYF.

The V call is TRBV10-3, the J call TRBJ1-3, with D unclear. Trimming left V 6 bases short and J 0 bases short, with 6 bases between. CDR1 and CDR2 from the germline V gene are ENHRY and SYGVKD. This CDR3 has 13 residues. The CDR3, as DNA: TGTGCCATCAGCGGGGTCTCTGGAAACACCATATATTTT. This codes for CAISGVSGNTIYF.

V usage is TRBV28 and J usage is TRBJ1-5; the match to TRBD1 covers 11 bases. The CDR3 length is 16 residues. The J segment lost 4 bases and the V segment lost 6 bases, leaving 8 bases of the junction unmatched. Per the germline V gene, CDR1 is MDHEN and CDR2 is SYDVKM. CDR3 region: CASSHPRDRGNQPQHF. In DNA form, the CDR3 reads TGTGCCAGCAGCCATCCCCGGGACAGGGGGAATCAGCCCCAGCATTTT.

Comment on this clone: A junction boundary mismatches the germline segment, possibly from a read error. The chain joins TRBV7-7 to TRBJ2-3, with 9 bases aligning to TRBD1. From germline, CDR1 is SSHAT and CDR2 FNYEAQ (reference sequence). The CDR3 is made up of 17 amino acids. The CDR3 loop reads CASSLPYRGQVTDTQYF. CDR3 nucleotides: TGTGCTAGCAGCTTGCCTTACAGGGGGCAGGTTACAGATACGCAGTATTTT.

A few counts support this clone. V usage is TRBV7-3 and J usage is TRBJ1-1; D is perhaps TRBD1 (6 bases). Trimming pared 5 bases from V and 0 bases from J, leaving 31 bases between. The CDR3 is 21 amino acids. Germline V gene sequence: CDR1 SGHTA, CDR2 FQGTGA. In nucleotides, the CDR3 is TGTGCCAGCAGCACTTCCTATCTTGACCAGCCTTTGAGGGGGATGAACACTGAAGCTTTCTTT. Translated: CASSTSYLDQPLRGMNTEAFF.